Below are 27 T cell receptor beta chains sequenced from a single sample in a study of T cell responses to AZD1222 COVID-19 vaccine. Produced via immunoSEQ multiplex PCR; TCRdb's table is partial and in-frame only. The repertoire includes around 100,000 clones, 70% to 90% of them detected once, and 2.5% to 3% sits in the top ten. The input for sequencing was peripheral blood, taken on day 0 of AZD1222 vaccination. The source of these receptors is an adult in good health.

CDR3 nucleotides: TGTGCCAGCAGGGGATACAAAAACATTCAGTACTTC. Amino acids: CASRGYKNIQYF. The genes are TRBV5-6 and TRBJ2-4; no clear D. From germline, CDR1 is SGHDT and CDR2 YYEEEE. V was clipped by 5 bases and J by 3 bases, with 6 bases between them. The CDR3 spans 12 residues.

V gene TRBV2 combines with J gene TRBJ1-2; D uncertain. The V end lost 7 bases, the J end lost 4 bases, and 16 bases lay between the germline ends. The CDR3 runs to 14 residues. Germline lookup yields CDR1 SNHLY and CDR2 FYNNEI. DNA of the CDR3: TGTGCCAGCATGGGTGTGAGGCTTACCTATGGCTACACCTTC. Translating it yields CASMGVRLTYGYTF.

The genes are TRBV19 and TRBJ1-5; 8 nucleotides align to TRBD1. Trimming took 5 bases from V and 7 from J; bases not matched to a gene: 16. The CDR3 has 17 amino acids. Germline V gives CDR1 LNHDA, CDR2 SQIVND (reference sequence). The CDR3 DNA follows: TGTGCCAGTAGTTTCCGGTTGGGTCAGGGGGCTGGGCAGCCCCAGCATTTT. Translation: CASSFRLGQGAGQPQHF.

This clone was observed a single time. J is TRBJ2-5 and V is TRBV7-2, with D perhaps TRBD2 (6 bases). V was clipped by 2 bases and J by 1 base, with 11 bases between them. In germline, CDR1 is SGHTA, CDR2 FQGNSA. The CDR3 consists of 15 residues. As DNA, the CDR3 is TGTGCCAGCAGCTTACCAGCGGGCTCCCAAGAGACCCAGTACTTC. This encodes CASSLPAGSQETQYF.

This clone turned up a few times. CDR3 sequence (DNA): TGTGCCAGCAGCTATCAGCGGGGTTTAGAGACCCAGTACTTC. This sequence encodes CASSYQRGLETQYF. J is TRBJ2-5 and V is TRBV7-9; 7 nucleotides match TRBD2. The germline V gene has CDR1 SEHNR and CDR2 FQNEAQ (reference sequence). Trimming at V came to 4 bases and at J to 4 bases, leaving 6 bases not matched to a gene. CDR3 length equals 14 residues. Full variable domain (rest looked up from reference TRBV7-9 and TRBJ2-5): DTGVSQNPRHKITKRGQNVTFRCDPISEHNRLYWYRQTLGQGPEFLTYFQNEAQLEKSRLLSDRFSAERPKGSFSTLEIQRTEQGDSAMYLCASSYQRGLETQYFGPGTRLLVL.

V is TRBV19 and J is TRBJ1-6; 9 nucleotides match TRBD1. The CDR3 is 14 residues long. Germline V gives CDR1 LNHDA, CDR2 SQIVND (reference sequence). V trimming: 6 bases; J trimming: 9 bases; junction bases outside the gene matches: 6. DNA of the CDR3: TGTGCCAGTAGCACCGGGACAGGGAGTTCACCCCTCCACTTT. Translated: CASSTGTGSSPLHF.

This chain links TRBV2 with TRBJ2-7; D gene ambiguous. The CDR3 is 12 residues long. With 4 bases removed from V and 6 bases from J, the gap between germline ends came to 10 bases. Germline CDR1 SNHLY, CDR2 FYNNEI. As DNA, the CDR3 is TGTGCCAGCAGTGGAGGAATAACCGAGCAGTACTTC. It encodes CASSGGITEQYF.

This clone has just a few counts. V and J are TRBV21-1 and TRBJ1-3; the tabulated D call, TRBD1, remains unverified against the DNA. TRBV21-1 is a pseudogene locus. The CDR3 loop spans 21 amino acids. The CDR3 sequence: CASSKGDRGGSRGRSGNTIYF. CDR3 nucleotides: TGTGCCAGCAGCAAAGGGGACAGGGGAGGGTCGAGAGGTAGGTCTGGAAACACCATATATTTT.

In this sample, this clone turned up once. The V and J genes are TRBV2 and TRBJ2-7; D is ambiguous. The germline V gene has CDR1 SNHLY and CDR2 FYNNEI. This CDR3 spans 13 amino acids. The V end was cut by 1 base, the J end by 2 bases, with 6 bases between. This CDR3 is CASSEGVTYEQYV. Written as DNA, the CDR3 is TGTGCCAGCAGTGAAGGGGTTACCTACGAGCAGTACGTC.

V is TRBV29-1 and J is TRBJ2-1; 8 nucleotides align to TRBD1. Germline lookup yields CDR1 SQVTM and CDR2 ANQGSEA. Germline trimming cut 5 bases from V and 1 base from J; bases unmatched to any gene: 4. The CDR3 runs to 14 residues. The CDR3 protein is CSVWTGWSYNEQFF. The CDR3, as DNA: TGCAGCGTTTGGACAGGGTGGTCCTACAATGAGCAGTTCTTC.

The chain carries TRBV11-3 and TRBJ1-6; no firm D call. V gave up 1 base and J gave up 0 bases, with 4 bases separating them. The CDR3 loop spans 15 amino acids. The V gene's germline CDR1 is SGHNT and CDR2 YENEEA. CDR3 residues: CASSLAPSYNSPLHF. Written as DNA, the CDR3 is TGTGCCAGCAGCTTAGCGCCCTCCTATAATTCACCCCTCCACTTT.

The V and J genes are TRBV7-9 and TRBJ1-1, with TRBD1 identical over 8 bases. V was clipped by 5 bases and J by 4 bases; unmatched bases: 9. This CDR3 spans 15 amino acids. The germline CDR1 and CDR2 sequences are SEHNR and FQNEAQ (reference sequence). CDR3 region: CASSPWIGTGTEAFF. In nucleotides, the CDR3 is TGTGCCAGCAGCCCATGGATCGGGACAGGCACTGAAGCTTTCTTT.

This rearrangement joins TRBV5-4 to TRBJ1-1, with a tentative D call TRBD1 (5 bases). The CDR3 spans 12 residues. Trimming took off 1 base at V and 9 bases at J, with 10 bases between the two ends. Germline lookup yields CDR1 SGHNT and CDR2 YYREEE (reference sequence). The CDR3 sequence is CASSLSAGQAFF. CDR3 bases: TGTGCCAGCAGCTTGTCGGCGGGGCAAGCTTTCTTT.

V and J are TRBV4-1 and TRBJ1-6; 7 positions agree with TRBD1. The CDR3 extends over 17 amino acids. Germline CDR1 and CDR2: MGHRA and YSYEKL. V dropped 0 bases and J dropped 7; count of bases not matched to a gene: 9. CDR3 region: CASSQEASTGLNSPLHF. For the CDR3, the DNA is TGCGCCAGCAGCCAAGAGGCCTCGACAGGGTTGAATTCACCCCTCCACTTT.

The rearrangement uses TRBV6-5 and TRBJ1-2; D is perhaps TRBD1 (6 bases). Germline lookup yields CDR1 MNHEY and CDR2 SVGAGI. Trimming pared 8 bases from V and 8 bases from J, leaving 21 bases between. CDR3 size: 14 residues. In DNA, the CDR3 is TGTGCCAGCGAGAACAGGGCCCGGATGGGGGGCTACACCTTC. Encoded protein: CASENRARMGGYTF.

The chain combines TRBV27 with TRBJ2-1; TRBD2 agrees at 9 bases. V dropped 3 bases and J dropped 6; count of bases not matched to a gene: 15. The germline V gene encodes CDR1 MNHEY and CDR2 SMNVEV (reference sequence). The CDR3 covers 18 residues. The CDR3 reads CASSFIASAGGQGNEQFF. CDR3 sequence (DNA): TGTGCCAGCAGTTTTATCGCCTCGGCGGGAGGGCAAGGCAATGAGCAGTTCTTC.

This clone has only one observation. The V and J genes are TRBV12-3 or TRBV12-4 and TRBJ1-3, with D hard to call. The CDR3 consists of 10 residues. V was shortened by 8 bases and J by 3 bases, with 2 bases between the two germline ends. CDR3 amino acids: CASGGNTIYF. The CDR3 bases are TGTGCCAGCGGTGGAAACACCATATATTTT.

The V gene is TRBV5-1, the J gene TRBJ1-1; a weak D match, TRBD1 (5 bases). Germline assignment: CDR1 SGHRS and CDR2 YFSETQ. Trimming removed 4 bases from V and 1 base from J, with 8 bases in between. The CDR3 runs 13 residues. The CDR3 region has the DNA TGCGCCAGCAGCACTACAGGGAACACTGAAGCTTTCTTT. Its translation: CASSTTGNTEAFF.

Details on this clone: One end of the junction fails to match germline, which may point to a read error. The rearrangement joins TRBV11-3 to TRBJ2-5; D uncertain. CDR3 size: 14 residues. Germline V gene data show CDR1 as SGHNT and CDR2 as YENEEA. CDR3 in DNA: TGTGCCAGCAGCTTATCCTCTCACCAGGAGACCCAGTACTTC. Protein product: CASSLSSHQETQYF.

This rearrangement joins TRBV9 to TRBJ2-3; a possible D gene is TRBD1 (6 bases). CDR1 is SGDLS and CDR2 is YYNGEE in the germline V gene. This CDR3 is built from 15 residues. Trimming cost V 4 bases and J 3 bases, with 15 bases left between them. CDR3 region: CASSSEGDPTDTQYF. CDR3 in DNA: TGTGCCAGCAGCTCTGAGGGGGATCCAACAGATACGCAGTATTTT.

V is TRBV5-4 and J is TRBJ2-2, with 9 bases matching TRBD2. The CDR3 runs to 17 residues. Germline V gives CDR1 SGHNT, CDR2 YYREEE (reference sequence). V lost 0 bases, J lost 0 bases, and 3 bases stayed unmatched. CDR3 sequence (DNA): TGTGCCAGCAGCTTGGATCCTAGCGGGGCGAACACCGGGGAGCTGTTTTTT. Residues: CASSLDPSGANTGELFF.

The V and J genes are TRBV6-5 and TRBJ2-1, with 9 bases lining up with TRBD2. Germline CDR1 MNHEY, CDR2 SVGAGI. After removal of 1 base from V and 3 bases from J, the junction contained 1 base not matched to a gene. The CDR3 consists of 15 residues. The CDR3: CASSYFSGGYNEQFF. The CDR3 DNA sequence: TGTGCCAGCAGTTACTTTAGCGGGGGCTACAATGAGCAGTTCTTC.

The chain uses TRBV7-3 and TRBJ2-3; 14 nucleotides match TRBD2. The germline V gene encodes CDR1 SGHTA and CDR2 FQGTGA. The CDR3 spans 19 residues. The J segment lost 6 bases and the V segment lost 5 bases, leaving 16 bases of the junction unmatched. CDR3 DNA sequence: TGTGCCAGCAGCCTAAGCAGGGGCTATCGACTAGCGGGAGGGGATACGCAGTATTTT. Translated: CASSLSRGYRLAGGDTQYF.

The V call is TRBV11-3, the J call TRBJ2-1; TRBD2 matches at 14 bases. V lost 5 bases to trimming and J lost 3 bases; unmatched junction nucleotides: 3. CDR3 size: 16 residues. The germline V gene encodes CDR1 SGHNT and CDR2 YENEEA. The CDR3 nucleotides are TGTGCCAGCAGCCGGGGACTAGCGGGAGACTACAATGAGCAGTTCTTC. Its protein product is CASSRGLAGDYNEQFF.

As to this clone: The junction departs from germline at one end; a sequencing error may be responsible. The chain employs TRBV5-1 and TRBJ2-5, with unresolved D. This CDR3 region has 15 residues. Germline V gives CDR1 SGHRS, CDR2 YFSETQ. The CDR3 reads CASSLASGNYETQYF. The CDR3 DNA follows: TGTGCCAGCAGCTTGGCCTCTGGGAACTACGAGACCCAGTACTTC.

The chain is built from TRBV7-3 and TRBJ2-2, with D perhaps given as TRBD1 or TRBD2 (5 bases each). The CDR3 has 14 residues. The germline CDR1 and CDR2 sequences are SGHTA and FQGTGA. V gave up 5 bases and J gave up 0 bases, with 7 bases separating them. The CDR3 reads CASSQGPNTGELFF. In DNA, the CDR3 is TGTGCCAGCAGCCAGGGACCGAACACCGGGGAGCTGTTTTTT.

The chain joins TRBV19 to TRBJ2-7; 10 nucleotides agree with TRBD2. The CDR3 totals 16 residues. V trimming: 7 bases; J trimming: 0 bases; junction bases outside the gene matches: 9. The germline gives CDR1 LNHDA, CDR2 SQIVND (reference sequence). The CDR3 loop is CASTVLAGPFSYEQYF. CDR3 DNA: TGTGCCAGTACGGTACTAGCGGGGCCCTTCTCCTACGAGCAGTACTTC.